Shown below are 21 T cell receptor beta chains from a single sample sequenced in a study of vaccination and CD4 T cells after COVID-19. The Oncomine TCR Beta short-read assay was what sequenced the DNA obtained from cultured CD4+ T cells. TCRdb redid the calling of the PCR reads with MiXCR, one entry per CDR3 protein. The sample carries fewer than 15,000 distinct CDR3 sequences, just over 20% recorded once. The antigens for these receptors are not known. This sample's treatment: 10-day PBMC culture with coronavirus spike peptide pools or control peptides (ViraFEST assay). The sequencing here drew on CD4+ T cells from blood, cultured in vitro, taken before SARS-CoV-2 vaccination. These receptors were collected from a human donor who received a COVID-19 vaccine.

This clonotype has a handful of counts. The chain links TRBV20-1 to TRBJ2-1, with TRBD2 matching 7 bases. Looked up from germline, CDR1 is DFQATT and CDR2 is SNEGSKA (reference sequence). This CDR3 comprises 14 residues. Unmatched junction bases numbered 12, after V lost 6 bases and J lost 7 bases. The CDR3 nucleotides are TGCAGTGCCGTCATCGGCGGGGGAAATAATGAGCAGTTCTTC. Its protein is CSAVIGGGNNEQFF.

Only a few counts were recorded for this clonotype. The chain couples TRBV19 to TRBJ2-5; TRBD2 agrees at 9 bases. Germline CDR1 LNHDA, CDR2 SQIVND (reference sequence). Trimming took 2 bases from V and 0 from J; bases not matched to a gene: 4. The CDR3 loop spans 16 amino acids. In nucleotides, the CDR3 is TGTGCCAGTAGTATAATCCCTAGCGGGGACCAAGAGACCCAGTACTTC. Residues: CASSIIPSGDQETQYF. Drawing the rest from reference TRBV19 and TRBJ2-5, the complete variable domain is DGGITQSPKYLFRKEGQNVTLSCEQNLNHDAMYWYRQDPGQGLRLIYYSQIVNDFQKGDIAEGYSVSREKKESFPLTVTSAQKNPTAFYLCASSIIPSGDQETQYFGPGTRLLVL.

The chain is built from TRBV20-1 and TRBJ1-2; 10 bases line up with TRBD1. The J segment lost 2 bases and the V segment lost 6 bases, leaving 9 bases of the junction unmatched. Looked up from germline, CDR1 is DFQATT and CDR2 is SNEGSKA (reference sequence). This CDR3 is built from 15 residues. The CDR3 reads CSADMGQGLNYGYTF. The DNA of the CDR3 is TGCAGTGCCGACATGGGACAGGGGCTCAACTATGGCTACACCTTC.

This clonotype was observed a few times. The rearrangement joins TRBV24-1 to TRBJ2-7; possibly TRBD1 for D (5 bases). V was shortened by 4 bases and J by 3 bases, with 15 bases between the two germline ends. Germline V gives CDR1 KGHDR, CDR2 SFDVKD. The length of the CDR3 is 15 residues. The CDR3 spells CATSEGGAQGYEQYF. The CDR3 DNA reads as TGTGCCACCAGTGAAGGTGGGGCGCAGGGCTACGAGCAGTACTTC.

This clonotype was recorded a few times. This chain uses TRBV5-4 with TRBJ1-6; tentatively, D is TRBD1 (5 bases). Deletions cut 2 bases from V and 7 bases from J, with 13 bases between. Germline V gene data show CDR1 as SGHNT and CDR2 as YYREEE (reference sequence). The CDR3 runs 15 residues. The CDR3 bases are TGTGCCAGCAGCTTAGGACAAACGAGAAATTCACCCCTCCACTTT. Its translation is CASSLGQTRNSPLHF.

The rearrangement joins TRBV5-6 to TRBJ1-2, with 8 bases identical to TRBD1. Germline loops: CDR1 SGHDT, CDR2 YYEEEE. CDR3 length equals 15 residues. Unmatched junction bases numbered 12, after V lost 3 bases and J lost 8 bases. The CDR3 spells CASSSTDRVASGYTF. The DNA of the CDR3 is TGTGCCAGCAGCTCCACGGACAGGGTAGCGTCGGGCTACACCTTC.

The rearrangement joins TRBV9 to TRBJ1-2; 8 bases fit TRBD1. Unmatched junction bases numbered 11, after V lost 0 bases and J lost 13 bases. Germline values: CDR1 SGDLS, CDR2 YYNGEE. The CDR3 has 14 amino acids. The CDR3 loop is CASSVGGTGGSSTF. DNA for the CDR3: TGTGCCAGCAGCGTAGGAGGGACAGGTGGGTCTTCCACCTTC. Supplemented by reference TRBV9 and TRBJ1-2, the full variable domain reads DSGVTQTPKHLITATGQRVTLRCSPRSGDLSVYWYQQSLDQGLQFLIQYYNGEERAKGNILERFSAQQFPDLHSELNLSSLELGDSALYFCASSVGGTGGSSTFGSGTRLTVV.

This chain links TRBV5-1 with TRBJ2-2; D uncertain. This CDR3 contains 14 residues. The germline V gene has CDR1 SGHRS and CDR2 YFSETQ. Trimming shortened V by 6 bases and J by 2 bases, and 11 bases separated the two germline ends. DNA of the CDR3: TGCGCCAGCAACGCCGACTCAAACACCGGGGAGCTGTTTTTT. Translating it yields CASNADSNTGELFF.

The CDR3 loop reads CASIRGGLGTEAFF. CDR3 nucleotide sequence: TGTGCCAGCATCCGAGGGGGGCTGGGCACTGAAGCTTTCTTT. This chain uses TRBV12-3 or TRBV12-4 with TRBJ1-1, with D perhaps TRBD1 (6 bases). The CDR3 covers 14 residues. The V and J ends lost 7 bases and 4 bases respectively, with 16 bases between them.

This clonotype is deemed medium-sized. V and J are TRBV19 and TRBJ1-5; tentative D call: TRBD1 (5 bases). Germline V gene lookup returns CDR1 LNHDA and CDR2 SQIVND (reference sequence). Trimming removed 5 bases from V and 4 bases from J, with 15 bases in between. The CDR3 has 15 amino acids. DNA for the CDR3: TGTGCCAGTAGTCCCGGACACCTTAATAATCAGCCCCAGCATTTT. It encodes CASSPGHLNNQPQHF.

The rearrangement joins TRBV19 to TRBJ2-5; D may be TRBD2 (5 bases). CDR3 size: 13 residues. V lost 3 bases to trimming and J lost 3 bases, with 8 bases between them. The germline V gene encodes CDR1 LNHDA and CDR2 SQIVND (reference sequence). CDR3 loop: CASSIIGEETQYF. DNA for the CDR3: TGTGCCAGTAGTATTATCGGGGAAGAGACCCAGTACTTC.

This chain joins TRBV12-3 or TRBV12-4 and TRBJ1-3; D unresolved. V lost 4 bases and J lost 2, with 9 bases in between. This CDR3 has 14 residues. The CDR3 is CASSSRVTGNTIYF. The DNA for the CDR3 is TGTGCCAGCAGTTCGAGGGTGACTGGAAACACCATATATTTT.

This clonotype has just a few counts. The chain combines TRBV2 with TRBJ2-7; D might be TRBD2 (6 bases). CDR1 and CDR2 (germline): SNHLY, FYNNEI. The CDR3 has 13 amino acids. Trimming left V 8 bases short and J 7 bases short, with 18 bases between. The CDR3 loop is CASFRRGRWEQYF. The DNA of the CDR3 is TGTGCCAGCTTCCGTAGAGGGAGGTGGGAGCAGTACTTC.

The chain carries TRBV12-3 or TRBV12-4 and TRBJ2-7; possibly TRBD1 or TRBD2 for D (5 bases each). The CDR3 sequence is 14 residues long. V was trimmed by 6 bases and J by 2 bases, leaving 14 bases between them. The CDR3 here is CASRPGRRAYEQYF. The CDR3 DNA is TGTGCCAGCAGGCCGGGACGGCGGGCCTACGAGCAGTACTTC.

The chain employs TRBV20-1 and TRBJ1-2; D not resolved. Germline V gene sequence: CDR1 DFQATT, CDR2 SNEGSKA (reference sequence). The CDR3 is 15 amino acids. Deletions cut 1 base from V and 8 bases from J, with 20 bases between. CDR3 DNA sequence: TGCAGTGCTAGAGTTTCCCCCGGACGCCTCGTGGGCTACACCTTC. This gives the protein CSARVSPGRLVGYTF.

The genes are TRBV25-1 and TRBJ2-5, with TRBD2 matching over 12 bases. The CDR3 spans 16 residues. The V gene end was trimmed by 6 bases and the J gene end by 5 bases; junction bases not matched to a gene: 10. Germline CDR1 is MGHDK and CDR2 is SYGVNS. The CDR3 loop is CASSARWLAGGETQYF. CDR3 sequence (DNA): TGTGCCAGCAGCGCCCGGTGGCTAGCGGGGGGGGAGACCCAGTACTTC.

The chain is built from TRBV20-1 and TRBJ1-3, with 7 positions matching TRBD1. The ends lost 5 bases at V and 0 bases at J; junction bases unmatched: 16. The CDR3 is 18 amino acids. Germline lookup yields CDR1 DFQATT and CDR2 SNEGSKA (reference sequence). The CDR3 sequence is CSALILRDREFSGNTIYF. Here the CDR3 DNA reads TGCAGTGCTTTAATCCTCCGGGACAGAGAATTCTCTGGAAACACCATATATTTT.

This clonotype was seen only a few times. The chain employs TRBV20-1 and TRBJ2-4; D may be TRBD1 (6 bases). V was cut by 0 bases and J by 1 base, with 7 bases left in between. This CDR3 comprises 14 residues. Germline loops: CDR1 DFQATT, CDR2 SNEGSKA (reference sequence). CDR3 region: CSARDRGAKNIQYF. In nucleotides, the CDR3 is TGCAGTGCTAGAGACAGGGGTGCCAAAAACATTCAGTACTTC.

The chain has TRBV21-1 and TRBJ1-1. TRBV21-1 is tagged as a pseudogene. The CDR3 is 16 amino acids. DNA of the CDR3: TGTGCCAGCAGCAAATTCGCTCTACACCCGAACACTGAAGCTTTCTTT. Translating gives CASSKFALHPNTEAFF.

The chain uses TRBV7-9 and TRBJ1-2, with 8 bases that match TRBD1. The J segment lost 4 bases and the V segment lost 4 bases, leaving 8 bases of the junction unmatched. The CDR3 has 15 residues. The V gene's germline CDR1 is SEHNR and CDR2 FQNEAQ (reference sequence). CDR3 region: CASSSDDRGGYGYTF. The CDR3 DNA sequence: TGTGCCAGCAGCTCGGACGACAGGGGTGGCTATGGCTACACCTTC.

The CDR3 loop is CSARDPGGAGPNTEAFF. CDR3 bases: TGCAGTGCTAGAGATCCGGGGGGGGCAGGTCCCAACACTGAAGCTTTCTTT. The V gene is TRBV20-1, the J gene TRBJ1-1; possibly TRBD1 for D (6 bases). Per the germline V gene, CDR1 is DFQATT and CDR2 is SNEGSKA (reference sequence). There are 17 residues in the CDR3. Trimming pared 0 bases from V and 2 bases from J, leaving 19 bases between.